The entry that follows covers one TCR beta chain sequence. The entry originates in a study of control samples from healthy donors and cancer patients. The germline V gene has CDR1 MNHEY and CDR2 SVGAGI. V lost 0 bases, J lost 6 bases, and 1 base stayed unmatched. This CDR3 has 14 residues. Measured with immunoSEQ multiplex PCR; TCRdb has only the in-frame clones, and not every one. The table lists about 25,000 clones, roughly 85% of them singletons. The clonotype originates from a woman in her sixties with head and neck cancer. This chain uses TRBV6-5 with TRBJ2-2, with 7 bases lining up with TRBD1. Source material: PBMCs. CDR3 region: CASSYSQGAGELFF. CDR3 bases: TGTGCCAGCAGTTACTCCCAGGGGGCCGGGGAGCTGTTTTTT.